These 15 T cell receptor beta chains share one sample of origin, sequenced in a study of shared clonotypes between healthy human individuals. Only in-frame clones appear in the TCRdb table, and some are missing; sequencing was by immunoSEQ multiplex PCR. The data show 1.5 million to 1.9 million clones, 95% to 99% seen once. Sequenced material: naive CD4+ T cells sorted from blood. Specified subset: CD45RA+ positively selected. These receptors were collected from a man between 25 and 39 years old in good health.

The CDR3 DNA follows: TGTGCCAGTAGTCCGACTAGCGGGGCAGATACGCAGTATTTT. As protein: CASSPTSGADTQYF. The rearrangement joins TRBV19 to TRBJ2-3; TRBD2 agrees at 11 bases. V lost 5 bases to trimming and J lost 4 bases; unmatched junction nucleotides: 2. The CDR3 extends over 14 amino acids. Germline CDR1 and CDR2: LNHDA and SQIVND (reference sequence).

CDR3 sequence: CASSVFQREGPRYF. CDR3 DNA: TGTGCCAGCAGTGTTTTTCAGCGGGAAGGGCCTCGGTACTTC. The chain joins TRBV2 to TRBJ2-5; 7 positions agree with TRBD2. V lost 4 bases to trimming and J lost 13 bases; unmatched junction nucleotides: 15. Per germline, CDR1 SNHLY and CDR2 FYNNEI. There are 14 residues in the CDR3.

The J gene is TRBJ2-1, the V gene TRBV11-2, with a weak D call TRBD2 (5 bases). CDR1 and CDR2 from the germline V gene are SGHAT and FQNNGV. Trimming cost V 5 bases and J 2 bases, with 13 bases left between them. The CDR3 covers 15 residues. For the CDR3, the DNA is TGTGCCAGCAGCCTTGGGCGGGCCCCCTACAATGAGCAGTTCTTC. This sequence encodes CASSLGRAPYNEQFF.

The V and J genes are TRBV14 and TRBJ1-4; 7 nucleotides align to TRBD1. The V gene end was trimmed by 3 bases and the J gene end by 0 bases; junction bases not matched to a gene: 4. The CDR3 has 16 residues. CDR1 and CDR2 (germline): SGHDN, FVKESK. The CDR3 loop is CASSHTGTATNEKLFF. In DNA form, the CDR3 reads TGTGCCAGCAGCCACACCGGGACAGCAACTAATGAAAAACTGTTTTTT.

The CDR3 reads CASSLALLFVESSYEQYF. CDR3 DNA sequence: TGTGCCAGCAGCTTAGCGCTCCTATTTGTCGAGAGCTCCTACGAGCAGTACTTC. The chain is built from TRBV7-2 and TRBJ2-7; no clear D. The CDR3 sequence is 18 residues long. Trimming shortened V by 0 bases and J by 0 bases, and 18 bases separated the two germline ends. Germline V CDR1 and CDR2: SGHTA, FQGNSA.

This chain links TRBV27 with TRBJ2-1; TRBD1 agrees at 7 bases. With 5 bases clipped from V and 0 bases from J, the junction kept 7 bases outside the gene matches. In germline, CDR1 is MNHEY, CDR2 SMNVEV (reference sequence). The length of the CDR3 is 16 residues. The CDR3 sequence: CASSTKQGSSYNEQFF. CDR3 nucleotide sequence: TGTGCCAGCAGTACTAAACAGGGGAGCTCCTACAATGAGCAGTTCTTC.

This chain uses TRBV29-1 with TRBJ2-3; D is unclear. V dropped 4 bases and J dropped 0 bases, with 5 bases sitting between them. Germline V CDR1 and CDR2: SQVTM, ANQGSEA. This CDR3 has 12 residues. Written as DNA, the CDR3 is TGCAGCGTTGCCTCTAGCACAGATACGCAGTATTTT. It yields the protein CSVASSTDTQYF.

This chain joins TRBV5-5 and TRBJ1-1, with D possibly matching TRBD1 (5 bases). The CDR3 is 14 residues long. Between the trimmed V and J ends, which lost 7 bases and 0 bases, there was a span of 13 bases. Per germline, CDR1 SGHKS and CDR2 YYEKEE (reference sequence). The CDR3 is CASLRGAMNTEAFF. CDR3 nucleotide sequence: TGTGCCAGCTTGAGGGGCGCGATGAACACTGAAGCTTTCTTT. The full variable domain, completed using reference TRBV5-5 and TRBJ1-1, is DAGVTQSPTHLIKTRGQQVTLRCSPISGHKSVSWYQQVLGQGPQFIFQYYEKEERGRGNFPDRFSARQFPNYSSELNVNALLLGDSALYLCASLRGAMNTEAFFGQGTRLTVV.

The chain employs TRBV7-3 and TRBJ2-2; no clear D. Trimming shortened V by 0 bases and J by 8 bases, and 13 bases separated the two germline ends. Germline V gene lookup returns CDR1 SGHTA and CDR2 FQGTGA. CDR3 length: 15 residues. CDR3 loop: CASSLTLARSGELFF. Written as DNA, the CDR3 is TGTGCCAGCAGCTTAACGTTGGCGAGAAGTGGGGAGCTGTTTTTT.

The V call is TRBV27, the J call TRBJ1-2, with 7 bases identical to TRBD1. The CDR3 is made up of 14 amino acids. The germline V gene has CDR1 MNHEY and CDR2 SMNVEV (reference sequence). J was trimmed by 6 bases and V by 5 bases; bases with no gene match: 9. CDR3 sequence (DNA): TGTGCCAGCAGTCGACAGGGTACCTATGATGGCTACACCTTC. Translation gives CASSRQGTYDGYTF.

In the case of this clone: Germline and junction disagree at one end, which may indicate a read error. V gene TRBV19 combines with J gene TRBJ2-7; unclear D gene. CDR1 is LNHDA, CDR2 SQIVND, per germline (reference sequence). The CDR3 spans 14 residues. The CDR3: CASSTRTPTHEQYF. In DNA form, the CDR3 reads TGTGCCAGCAGTACACGTACCCCCACCCACGAGCAGTACTTC.

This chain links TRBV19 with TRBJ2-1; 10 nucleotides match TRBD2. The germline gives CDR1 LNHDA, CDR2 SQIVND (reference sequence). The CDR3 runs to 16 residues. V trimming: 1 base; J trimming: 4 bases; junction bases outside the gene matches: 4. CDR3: CASSIVRTSGYNEQFF. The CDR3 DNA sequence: TGTGCCAGTAGTATAGTTCGGACTAGCGGATACAATGAGCAGTTCTTC.

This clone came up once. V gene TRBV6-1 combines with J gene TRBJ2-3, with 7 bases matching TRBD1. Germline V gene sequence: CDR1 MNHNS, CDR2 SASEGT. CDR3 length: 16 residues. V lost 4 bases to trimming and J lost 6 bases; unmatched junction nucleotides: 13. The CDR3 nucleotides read TGTGCCAGCAGTGGGGGGACAGCCGCGGCGGATGATACGCAGTATTTT. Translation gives CASSGGTAAADDTQYF.

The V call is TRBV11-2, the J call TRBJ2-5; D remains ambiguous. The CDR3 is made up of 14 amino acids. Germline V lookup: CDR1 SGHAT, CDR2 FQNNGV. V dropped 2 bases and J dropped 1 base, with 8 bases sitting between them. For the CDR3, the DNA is TGTGCCAGCAGCTTATTTGGGTCCCAAGAGACCCAGTACTTC. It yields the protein CASSLFGSQETQYF.

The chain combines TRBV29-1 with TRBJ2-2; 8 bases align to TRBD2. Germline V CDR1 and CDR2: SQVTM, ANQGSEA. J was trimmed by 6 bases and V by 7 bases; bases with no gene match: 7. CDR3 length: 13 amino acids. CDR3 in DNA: TGCAGCGGGGGAGCGGGAGTTCCCGGGGAGCTGTTTTTT. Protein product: CSGGAGVPGELFF.